This T cell receptor (beta chain) originates from a study of OX40 agonist ivuxolimab in advanced cancers. At the level of the study: Treatment received earlier with anti-PD-1, anti-PD-L1 or anti-CTLA-4 agents was allowed, and 40% had some.

Between the trimmed V and J ends, which lost 3 bases and 0 bases, there was a span of 10 bases. The CDR3 contains 15 residues. CDR1 and CDR2 from the germline V gene are LNHDA and SQIVND (reference sequence). On this clone: Its target is not known.

Here immunoSEQ multiplex PCR was the method, and the copy in TCRdb shows in-frame clones only, minus some. The sample shows about 14,000 clones, more than 75% of them seen only once. The timepoints at which blood was sampled were baseline, cycle 4 day 1, and cycle 7 day 1. Study results and caveats: The average count of expanded clones was higher among CD8+ T cells than among CD4+.

The starting material was CD4+ or CD8+ T cells sorted from blood, obtained in a trial of the OX40 agonist ivuxolimab. This chain links TRBV19 with TRBJ2-3; unclear D gene. The origin of this receptor is an adult with an advanced solid tumor such as melanoma, head and neck, liver or kidney cancer. CDR3 nucleotides: TGTGCCAGTAGTATCGGCGGCACTAGCACAGATACGCAGTATTTT. Translating it yields CASSIGGTSTDTQYF.